These 8 T cell receptor beta chains were all obtained from the same sample, sequenced in a study of human T cells and chemical hapten exposure. Specified time point: pre-sensitization, week 0. This sample's treatment: therapeutic diphenylcyclopropenone sensitization with weekly scalp DPC. TCRdb analysed the RACE reads with MiXCR anew, one entry per CDR3 protein. The repertoire holds around 350,000 distinct CDR3 sequences, with roughly 6% as singletons. Specimen: whole blood, collected in connection with sensitization to the hapten diphenylcyclopropenone (DPC). All receptors derive from a woman younger than 35 with alopecia areata. Some clones in this sample may be carry-over from other donors' samples.

The chain combines TRBV20-1 with TRBJ1-5; 7 positions match TRBD1. This CDR3 is built from 13 residues. Trimming took 6 bases from V and 7 from J; bases not matched to a gene: 9. CDR1 and CDR2 from the germline V gene are DFQATT and SNEGSKA (reference sequence). CDR3 bases: TGCAGTGCGAAACAGGGGAGCATCCAGCCCCAGCATTTT. Residues: CSAKQGSIQPQHF.

This clonotype was picked up many times. The rearrangement links TRBV5-1 to TRBJ1-1; 7 bases line up with TRBD1. This CDR3 is 15 amino acids long. The trim removed 3 bases at V and 0 bases at J, leaving 5 bases unmatched. Germline CDR1 is SGHRS and CDR2 is YFSETQ. CDR3 coding DNA: TGCGCCAGCAGCTCGACAGGGAATCTGAACACTGAAGCTTTCTTT. It translates to CASSSTGNLNTEAFF. The full variable domain, its missing parts supplied by reference TRBV5-1 and TRBJ1-1, is KAGVTQTPRYLIKTRGQQVTLSCSPISGHRSVSWYQQTPGQGLQFLFEYFSETQRNKGNFPGRFSGRQFSNSRSEMNVSTLELGDSALYLCASSSTGNLNTEAFFGQGTRLTVV.

The chain has TRBV11-2 and TRBJ1-1, with 8 positions matching TRBD1. The germline V gene has CDR1 SGHAT and CDR2 FQNNGV. Trimming cost V 1 base and J 6 bases; bases outside gene matches: 4. The CDR3 contains 14 residues. The CDR3 region is CASSLVRQGPEAFF. CDR3 in DNA: TGTGCCAGCAGCTTAGTTAGACAGGGGCCTGAAGCTTTCTTT.

The rearrangement uses TRBV9 and TRBJ2-7; D possibly matches TRBD1 or TRBD2 (5 bases each). The CDR3 is 13 amino acids. V was pared by 2 bases and J by 2 bases, with 8 bases between. Germline lookup yields CDR1 SGDLS and CDR2 YYNGEE. The chain's CDR3 is CASSVGTTYEQYF. In DNA form, the CDR3 reads TGTGCCAGCAGCGTCGGGACGACCTACGAGCAGTACTTC.

CDR3 amino acids: CSVILAGGYQETQYF. The CDR3 nucleotides read TGCAGCGTTATCCTAGCGGGGGGTTACCAAGAGACCCAGTACTTC. This chain links TRBV29-1 with TRBJ2-5; 11 bases line up with TRBD2. Germline V gene sequence: CDR1 SQVTM, CDR2 ANQGSEA. The CDR3 has 15 amino acids. The V segment lost 5 bases and the J segment 0 bases; nucleotides outside the gene matches: 5. The complete variable domain, with remaining parts taken from reference TRBV29-1 and TRBJ2-5, reads SAVISQKPSRDICQRGTSLTIQCQVDSQVTMMFWYRQQPGQSLTLIATANQGSEATYESGFVIDKFPISRPNLTFSTLTVSNMSPEDSSIYLCSVILAGGYQETQYFGPGTRLLVL.

The V gene is TRBV9, the J gene TRBJ2-7; 7 bases align to TRBD2. The CDR3 sequence is 15 residues long. Germline values: CDR1 SGDLS, CDR2 YYNGEE. V was clipped by 0 bases and J by 3 bases; unmatched bases: 6. The CDR3 nucleotides are TGTGCCAGCAGCGTAGGTGTCGGGGGGAACTACGAGCAGTACTTC. It yields the protein CASSVGVGGNYEQYF.

This clonotype has just a few counts. V gene TRBV18 combines with J gene TRBJ1-5, with D unclear. The ends were cut back, 2 bases at V and 5 bases at J, with 7 bases in the middle. Germline V gene sequence: CDR1 KGHSH, CDR2 LQKENI. This CDR3 has 13 amino acids. CDR3 region: CASSPLRDQPQHF. The CDR3 bases are TGTGCCAGCTCACCATTGAGGGATCAGCCCCAGCATTTT. The complete variable domain, with remaining parts taken from reference TRBV18 and TRBJ1-5, reads NAGVMQNPRHLVRRRGQEARLRCSPMKGHSHVYWYRQLPEEGLKFMVYLQKENIIDESGMPKERFSAEFPKEGPSILRIQQVVRGDSAAYFCASSPLRDQPQHFGDGTRLSIL.

This clonotype has at least ten counts. The chain links TRBV7-8 to TRBJ2-1; 7 positions agree with TRBD1. The CDR3 length is 15 residues. V shed 5 bases and J 3 bases; nucleotides not matched to a gene: 7. CDR1 is SGHVS, CDR2 FQNEAQ, per germline. CDR3 sequence: CASSPTDRSYNEQFF. The CDR3 region has the DNA TGTGCCAGCAGCCCCACGGACAGGAGCTACAATGAGCAGTTCTTC.